This T cell receptor (beta chain) was documented in a study of post-analysis software for immune sequencing data. Study context: Disease courses included relapsing-remitting, secondary progressive and progressive-relapsing multiple sclerosis. Study observations and caveats: The F measure placed samples prepared in the same batch into strongly shared clusters. Compared against controls, patients with multiple sclerosis displayed significantly lower normalized Chao1 diversity.

Unique-molecular-identifier-tagged TCR beta cDNA libraries were used. Once about 0.95 to 10 million T cells were used, hundreds of thousands of cDNA molecules resulted. TCRdb called the PCR reads again in MiXCR, with one record for every CDR3 protein. The profile covers under 900,000 distinct CDR3 sequences, with roughly 50% appearing a single time and about 4.8% taken by the ten largest. Comments on this clonotype: Its target is unknown.

This clonotype was sampled from a girl between 5 and 17 years old with multiple sclerosis. Sequenced material: blood.

CDR3 DNA sequence: TGCGCCAGCAGCCTACAGGAGACTAGCGGGATCCACACCTACGAGCAGTACTTC. This translates into CASSLQETSGIHTYEQYF. The chain uses TRBV4-1 and TRBJ2-7; 11 nucleotides agree with TRBD2. The germline CDR1 and CDR2 sequences are MGHRA and YSYEKL. The CDR3 loop spans 18 amino acids. The trim removed 4 bases at V and 2 bases at J, leaving 13 bases unmatched.